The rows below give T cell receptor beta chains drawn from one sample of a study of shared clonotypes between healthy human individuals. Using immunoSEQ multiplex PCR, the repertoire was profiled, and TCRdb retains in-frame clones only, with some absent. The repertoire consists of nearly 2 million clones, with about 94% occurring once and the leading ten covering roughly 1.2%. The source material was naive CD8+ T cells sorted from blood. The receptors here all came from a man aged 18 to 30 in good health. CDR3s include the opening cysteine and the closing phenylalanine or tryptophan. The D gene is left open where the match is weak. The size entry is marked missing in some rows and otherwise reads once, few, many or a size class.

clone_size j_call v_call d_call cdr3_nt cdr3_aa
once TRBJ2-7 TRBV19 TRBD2 TGTGCCAGTAGTTCCGGGACTAGCGGCACCTACGAGCAGTACTTC CASSSGTSGTYEQYF
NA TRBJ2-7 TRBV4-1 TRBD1 TGCGCCAGCAGCTGGGACAGGGGGTACGAGCAGTACTTC CASSWDRGYEQYF
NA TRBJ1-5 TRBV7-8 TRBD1 TGTGCCAGCACCCAAGGACAGGCCGGGGATCAGCCCCAGCATTTT CASTQGQAGDQPQHF
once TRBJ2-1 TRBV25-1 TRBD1 TGTGCCAGCAGTGTCCCTTGGGACAGAGGGGATGAGCAGTTCTTC CASSVPWDRGDEQFF
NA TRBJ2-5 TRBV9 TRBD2 TGTGCCAGCAGCGATAGCGGGGCCCCTCAAGAGACCCAGTACTTC CASSDSGAPQETQYF
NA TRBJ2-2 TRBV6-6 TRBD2 TGTGCCACCAGATTTCTAGCGGACACCGGGGAGCTGTTTTTT CATRFLADTGELFF
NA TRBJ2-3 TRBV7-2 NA TGTGCCAGCAGCTTAGGATCAGAGAGCCCTAGCACAGATACGCAGTATTTT CASSLGSESPSTDTQYF
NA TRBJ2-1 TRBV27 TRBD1 TGTGCCACCCGACAGGGGCAGTACAATGAGCAGTTCTTC CATRQGQYNEQFF
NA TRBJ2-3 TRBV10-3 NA TGTGCCATCGGTTCTCTGCCTGGTACAGATACGCAGTATTTT CAIGSLPGTDTQYF
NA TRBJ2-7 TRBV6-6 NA TGTGCCAGCAGTTACGAGGGTTCCTACGAGCAGTACTTC CASSYEGSYEQYF
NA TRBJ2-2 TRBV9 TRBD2 TGTGCCAGCAGCGCGGGACTAGCGCCTAACACCGGGGAGCTGTTTTTT CASSAGLAPNTGELFF
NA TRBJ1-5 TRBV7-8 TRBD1 TGTGCCAGCAGCTTAGATACAGGGGGGTATAGCAATCAGCCCCAGCATTTT CASSLDTGGYSNQPQHF
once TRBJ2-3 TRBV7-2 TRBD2 TGTGCCAGCAGGTCGGTAGGGAGACTAGCGCCACGGTATTTT CASRSVGRLAPRYF
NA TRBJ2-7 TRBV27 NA TGTGCCAGCAGTTCTCGGGATCTTCGAACGCCGGGTCATAGAAAATACGAGCAGTACTTC CASSSRDLRTPGHRKYEQYF
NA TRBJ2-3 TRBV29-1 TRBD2 TGCAGCGTTGAAGATCGAGCGGGAGTCTACGATACGCAGTATTTT CSVEDRAGVYDTQYF
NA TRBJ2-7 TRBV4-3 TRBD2 TGCGCCAGCAGCGCCCTAGCGGGAGATTCCTACGAGCAGTACTTC CASSALAGDSYEQYF
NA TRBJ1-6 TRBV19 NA TGTGCCAGTAGTATAGTCCAGGGTTCACCCCTCCACTTT CASSIVQGSPLHF
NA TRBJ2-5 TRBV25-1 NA TGTGCCAGCAGTGAAGGGGCCACGCCAGGGACCCAGTACTTC CASSEGATPGTQYF
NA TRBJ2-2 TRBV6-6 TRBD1 TGTGCCAGCAGTTACGACAGGGGGCTTTCCGGGGAGCTGTTTTTT CASSYDRGLSGELFF
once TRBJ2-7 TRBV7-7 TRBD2 TGTGCTAGCAGCTTAGGCGGGGGTTACGAGCAGTACTTC CASSLGGGYEQYF
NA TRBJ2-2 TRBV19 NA TGTGCCACACTCGGGGGCTTCACCGGGGAGCTGTTTTTT CATLGGFTGELFF
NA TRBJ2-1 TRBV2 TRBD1 TGTGCCAGCACCTTCGGGACAGTCAATGAGCAGTTCTTC CASTFGTVNEQFF
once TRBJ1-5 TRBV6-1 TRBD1 TGTGCCAGCAGTGAAGCGTCCGGACAGGGAGGTCAGCCCCAGCATTTT CASSEASGQGGQPQHF
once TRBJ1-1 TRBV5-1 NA TGCGCCAGCAGCTTGGCCCCCCCTTGGGGGAACACTGAAGCTTTCTTT CASSLAPPWGNTEAFF
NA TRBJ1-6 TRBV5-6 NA TGTGCCAGCAGCCCCCGTGAGGAAACTTCACCCCTCCACTTT CASSPREETSPLHF
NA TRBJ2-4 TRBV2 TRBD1 TGTGCCAGCAGTTCTTTCCCCGACAGGGACATTCAGTACTTC CASSSFPDRDIQYF
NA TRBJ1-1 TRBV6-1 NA TGTGCCAGCAGTGAGGGGGCTGAAGCTTTCTTT CASSEGAEAFF
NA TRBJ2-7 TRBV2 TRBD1 TGTGCCAGCAGTGAAGCCCCCTTCGACAGGGACGGCTACGAGCAGTACTTC CASSEAPFDRDGYEQYF
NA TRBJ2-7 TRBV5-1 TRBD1 TGCGCCAGCAGCGGTGGGACAGAGGCCGCCTACGAGCAGTACTTC CASSGGTEAAYEQYF
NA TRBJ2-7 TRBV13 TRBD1 TGTGCCAGCAGTATAACCGGGACAGGGATCTACGAGCAGTACTTC CASSITGTGIYEQYF
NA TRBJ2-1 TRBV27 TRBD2 TGTGCCAGCAGGCCCTTAGCGGGAGCTTACAATGAGCAGTTCTTC CASRPLAGAYNEQFF
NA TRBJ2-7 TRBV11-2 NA TGTGCCAGCGGCTTTAGTAGGGCAACCTACGAGCAGTACTTC CASGFSRATYEQYF
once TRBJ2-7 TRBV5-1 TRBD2 TGCGCCAGCAGCCCCTCTGGAAGCGGGAGGGCCTACGAGCAGTACTTC CASSPSGSGRAYEQYF
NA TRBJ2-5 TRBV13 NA TGTGCCAGCAACGCCAACGGCCCTAGGGAGACCCAGTACTTC CASNANGPRETQYF